A selection of T cell receptor beta chains follows, all from one sample in a study of blood T cell repertoires in COVID-19. Measured with immunoSEQ multiplex PCR; TCRdb has only the in-frame clones, and not every one. The table records about 300,000 clones, around 90% of them present only once. Sequencing input: PBMCs or T cells enriched from blood (not recorded which). Receptors originate from a woman under 30 with acute COVID-19. Both conserved end residues are part of each CDR3. D genes are given only for firm matches.

d_call: TRBD1
v_call: TRBV9
j_call: TRBJ1-1
cdr3_aa: CASSAQGGSTEAFF
cdr3_nt: TGTGCCAGCAGCGCACAGGGGGGAAGTACTGAAGCTTTCTTT

d_call: TRBD1
v_call: TRBV27
j_call: TRBJ1-5
cdr3_aa: CASSVSGRGTQPQHF
cdr3_nt: TGTGCCAGCAGTGTCTCCGGCAGGGGGACTCAGCCCCAGCATTTT

d_call: NA
v_call: TRBV6-5
j_call: TRBJ1-1
cdr3_aa: CASTSGGGSTEAFF
cdr3_nt: TGTGCCAGCACCTCGGGGGGGGGAAGCACTGAAGCTTTCTTT

d_call: NA
v_call: TRBV9
j_call: TRBJ2-5
cdr3_aa: CASSLARGETQYF
cdr3_nt: TGTGCCAGCAGCCTCGCTAGGGGAGAGACCCAGTACTTC

d_call: TRBD2
v_call: TRBV5-1
j_call: TRBJ2-7
cdr3_aa: CASSLEGLAGPFSYEQYF
cdr3_nt: TGCGCCAGCAGCTTGGAGGGACTAGCGGGCCCGTTCTCCTACGAGCAGTACTTC

d_call: TRBD1
v_call: TRBV7-3
j_call: TRBJ2-5
cdr3_aa: CASSLAGTGAETQYF
cdr3_nt: TGTGCCAGCAGCTTAGCCGGGACAGGGGCTGAGACCCAGTACTTC

d_call: NA
v_call: TRBV4-1
j_call: TRBJ2-7
cdr3_aa: CASSHDGQHSYEQYF
cdr3_nt: TGCGCCAGCAGCCATGACGGACAGCACTCCTACGAGCAGTACTTC

d_call: NA
v_call: TRBV29-1
j_call: TRBJ1-2
cdr3_aa: CSVSVGASNYGYTF
cdr3_nt: TGCAGCGTTTCTGTGGGGGCTTCAAACTATGGCTACACCTTC

d_call: NA
v_call: TRBV28
j_call: TRBJ2-1
cdr3_aa: CASSLVPTSAGEQFF
cdr3_nt: TGTGCCAGCAGTTTAGTACCCACGAGCGCCGGTGAGCAGTTCTTC

d_call: TRBD1
v_call: TRBV18
j_call: TRBJ1-5
cdr3_aa: CASSPLGQEYQPQHF
cdr3_nt: TGTGCCAGCTCACCTCTAGGACAGGAGTATCAGCCCCAGCATTTT

d_call: NA
v_call: TRBV12-3/TRBV12-4
j_call: TRBJ2-3
cdr3_aa: CASSFDHTSTQYF
cdr3_nt: TGTGCCAGCAGTTTCGATCATACAAGTACGCAGTATTTT

d_call: NA
v_call: TRBV6-1
j_call: TRBJ1-5
cdr3_aa: CASSEFRGNQPQHF
cdr3_nt: TGTGCCAGCAGTGAATTTCGAGGGAATCAGCCCCAGCATTTT

d_call: NA
v_call: TRBV5-5
j_call: TRBJ1-1
cdr3_aa: CASGPNTEAFF
cdr3_nt: TGTGCCAGCGGGCCGAACACTGAAGCTTTCTTT

d_call: NA
v_call: TRBV2
j_call: TRBJ2-2
cdr3_aa: CASTLSGGYTGELFF
cdr3_nt: TGTGCCAGCACGCTCAGCGGAGGTTACACCGGGGAGCTGTTTTTT

d_call: TRBD1
v_call: TRBV5-1
j_call: TRBJ2-1
cdr3_aa: CASSPRPRQGVDVYNEQFF
cdr3_nt: TGCGCCAGCAGCCCACGTCCGAGACAGGGGGTAGATGTCTACAATGAGCAGTTCTTC

d_call: TRBD1
v_call: TRBV28
j_call: TRBJ1-1
cdr3_aa: CASSLRTGSTEAFF
cdr3_nt: TGTGCCAGCAGTTTAAGGACAGGCTCGACTGAAGCTTTCTTT

d_call: NA
v_call: TRBV10-3
j_call: TRBJ1-2
cdr3_aa: CAISEGQGSNYGYTF
cdr3_nt: TGTGCCATCAGTGAGGGGCAGGGAAGTAACTATGGCTACACCTTC